This T cell receptor (beta chain) originates from a study of blood T cells in healthy people across ages. V was pared by 2 bases and J by 4 bases, with 14 bases between. Per germline, CDR1 SGHTA and CDR2 FQGTGA. The CDR3 covers 16 residues. The authors ran a second PCR of roughly 6 to 11 cycles using a sample-barcoded 5' primer and a J-beta primer mix. TCRdb fed the 5' RACE reads into MiXCR, producing one record per CDR3 protein. The repertoire holds 1.5 million to 2 million distinct CDR3 sequences, with about 35% as singletons. This clonotype showed up just a few times. The sequenced sample consisted of blood. This TCR was recovered from a woman in her twenties or thirties in good health. V is TRBV7-3 and J is TRBJ2-2, with D maybe TRBD1 (7 bases). The CDR3 sequence: CASSLRPGGLTGELFF. For the CDR3, the DNA is TGTGCCAGCAGCTTACGTCCAGGGGGGCTCACCGGGGAGCTGTTTTTT.